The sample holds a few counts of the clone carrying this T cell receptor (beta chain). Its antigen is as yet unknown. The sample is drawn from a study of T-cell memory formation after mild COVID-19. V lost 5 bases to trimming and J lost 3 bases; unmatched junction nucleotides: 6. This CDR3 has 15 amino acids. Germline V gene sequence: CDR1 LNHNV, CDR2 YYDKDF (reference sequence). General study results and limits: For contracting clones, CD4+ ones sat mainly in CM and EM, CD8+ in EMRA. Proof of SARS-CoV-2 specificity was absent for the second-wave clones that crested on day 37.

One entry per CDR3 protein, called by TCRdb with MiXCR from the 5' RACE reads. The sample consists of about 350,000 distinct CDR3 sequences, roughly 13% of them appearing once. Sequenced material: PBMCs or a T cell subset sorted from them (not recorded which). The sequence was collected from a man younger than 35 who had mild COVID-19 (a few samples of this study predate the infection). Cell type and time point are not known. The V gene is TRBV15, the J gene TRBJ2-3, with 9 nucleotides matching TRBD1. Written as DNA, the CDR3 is TGTGCCACCAGCGGCAACAGGGGGCGGACAGATACGCAGTATTTT. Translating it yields CATSGNRGRTDTQYF.